This T cell receptor (beta chain) was identified in a study of beta chain features in type 1 diabetes. Purity exceeded 98% in all sorted populations. Reverse transcription of all isolated RNA meant that expressed TCRB transcripts were sequenced. TCRdb's copy holds only in-frame clones and misses some; the assay was immunoSEQ multiplex PCR. Here the sample spans 810,000 or so clones, 15% to 20% being singletons. To note about this clone: The antigen remains undetermined.

The study's findings and limits: For type 1 diabetes patients, VDJ junctions showed fewer insertions and more deletions. PCR might show a preference for shorter templates, equally across patients and controls. All four CD4+ subsets of Type 1 diabetes patients contained TCRB CDR3s that were moderately but significantly shorter.

Trimming took 0 bases from V and 4 from J, leaving 13 bases between them. This CDR3 spans 15 amino acids. Germline V lookup: CDR1 MNHEY, CDR2 SVGAGI. The sequenced material came from naive CD4+ T cells from blood. The sequence was collected from a woman aged 18-30 years in good health. The rearrangement joins TRBV6-5 to TRBJ2-7, with unresolved D. CDR3 amino acids: CASSYSWDMVYEQYF. CDR3 DNA sequence: TGTGCCAGCAGTTACTCCTGGGATATGGTATACGAGCAGTACTTC.